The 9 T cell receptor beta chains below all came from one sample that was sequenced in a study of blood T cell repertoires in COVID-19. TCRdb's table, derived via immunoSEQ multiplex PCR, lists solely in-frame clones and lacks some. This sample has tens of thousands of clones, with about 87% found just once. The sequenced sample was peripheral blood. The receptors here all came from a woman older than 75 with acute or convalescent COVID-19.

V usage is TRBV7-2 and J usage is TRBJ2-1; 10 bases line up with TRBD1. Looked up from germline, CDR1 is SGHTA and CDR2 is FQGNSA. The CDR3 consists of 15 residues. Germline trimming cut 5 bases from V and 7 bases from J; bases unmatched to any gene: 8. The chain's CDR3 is CASSQRQGAKNEQFF. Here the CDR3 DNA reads TGTGCCAGCAGCCAAAGACAGGGGGCGAAGAATGAGCAGTTCTTC.

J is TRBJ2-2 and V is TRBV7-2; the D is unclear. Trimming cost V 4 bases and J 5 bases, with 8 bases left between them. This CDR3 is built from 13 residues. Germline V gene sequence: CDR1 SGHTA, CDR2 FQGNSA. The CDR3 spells CASSSRHTGELFF. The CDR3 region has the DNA TGTGCCAGCAGCTCGCGTCATACCGGGGAGCTGTTTTTT.

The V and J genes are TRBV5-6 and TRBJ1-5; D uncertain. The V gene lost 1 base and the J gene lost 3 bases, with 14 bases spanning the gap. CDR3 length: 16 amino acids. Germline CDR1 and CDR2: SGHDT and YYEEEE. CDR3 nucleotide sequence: TGTGCCAGCAGCTTGTACCGGGAGGGAAACAATCAGCCCCAGCATTTT. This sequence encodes CASSLYREGNNQPQHF.

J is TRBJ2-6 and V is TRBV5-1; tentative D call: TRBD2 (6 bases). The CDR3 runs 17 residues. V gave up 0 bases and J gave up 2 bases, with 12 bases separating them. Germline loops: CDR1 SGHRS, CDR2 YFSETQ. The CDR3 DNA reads TGCGCCAGCAGCTTGGGACTAGGAAGAACTGGGGCCAACGTCCTGACTTTC. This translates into CASSLGLGRTGANVLTF. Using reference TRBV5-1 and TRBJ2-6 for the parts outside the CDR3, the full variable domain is KAGVTQTPRYLIKTRGQQVTLSCSPISGHRSVSWYQQTPGQGLQFLFEYFSETQRNKGNFPGRFSGRQFSNSRSEMNVSTLELGDSALYLCASSLGLGRTGANVLTFGAGSRLTVL.

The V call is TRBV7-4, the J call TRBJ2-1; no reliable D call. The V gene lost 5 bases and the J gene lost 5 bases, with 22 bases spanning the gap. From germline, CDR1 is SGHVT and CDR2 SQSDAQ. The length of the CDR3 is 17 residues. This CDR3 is CASSLRFDSTYNNEQFF. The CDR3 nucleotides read TGTGCCAGCAGCCTACGCTTCGACTCGACCTATAACAATGAGCAGTTCTTC.

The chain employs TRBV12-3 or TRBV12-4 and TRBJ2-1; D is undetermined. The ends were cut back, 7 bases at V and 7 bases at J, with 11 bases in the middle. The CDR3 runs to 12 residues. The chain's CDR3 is CASIGEANEQFF. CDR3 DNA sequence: TGTGCCAGCATTGGCGAAGCGAATGAGCAGTTCTTC.

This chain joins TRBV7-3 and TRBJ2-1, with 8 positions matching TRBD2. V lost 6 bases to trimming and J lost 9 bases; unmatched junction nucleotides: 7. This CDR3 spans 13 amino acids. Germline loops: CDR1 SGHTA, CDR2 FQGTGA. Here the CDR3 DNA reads TGTGCCAGCAGTCCGACTAGCGTCGGTGAGCAGTTCTTC. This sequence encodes CASSPTSVGEQFF.

The CDR3 DNA reads TGTGCCAGCAGCCAACTGCCGGGACTTAACTATGGCTACACCTTC. Protein: CASSQLPGLNYGYTF. The rearrangement joins TRBV3-1 (or the pseudogene TRBV3-2) to TRBJ1-2, with D tentatively TRBD1 (5 bases). The CDR3 consists of 15 residues. The V end lost 2 bases, the J end lost 1 base, and 11 bases lay between the germline ends. Germline-derived CDR1 and CDR2 are LGHDT and YNNKEL (reference sequence).

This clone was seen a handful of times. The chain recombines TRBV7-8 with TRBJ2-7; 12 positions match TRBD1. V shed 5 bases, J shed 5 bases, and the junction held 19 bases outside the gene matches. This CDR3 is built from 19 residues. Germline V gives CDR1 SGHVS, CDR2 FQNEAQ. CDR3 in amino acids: CASSPLPGTGGGGGDEQYF. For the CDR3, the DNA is TGTGCCAGCAGCCCCCTACCCGGGACAGGGGGCGGCGGAGGGGACGAGCAGTACTTC.